These 31 T cell receptor beta chains were all obtained from the same sample, sequenced in a study of blood T cells in healthy people across ages. Together with a sample-barcoded 5' primer, a J-beta primer mix was included in a second PCR lasting roughly 6 to 12 cycles. Each CDR3 protein gets one entry after TCRdb re-called the 5' RACE reads with MiXCR. Here the sample spans approximately 1,000,000 distinct CDR3 sequences, 45% being singletons. Source material: blood. These receptors came from a woman aged 55-70 years in good health.

This clonotype has a handful of counts. V is TRBV27 and J is TRBJ2-7; the D gene is possibly TRBD2 (5 bases). Germline loops: CDR1 MNHEY, CDR2 SMNVEV (reference sequence). V lost 2 bases and J lost 0, with 11 bases in between. The CDR3 consists of 15 residues. The CDR3 DNA follows: TGTGCCAGCAGTTTAGCTAGCTACCGCTCCTACGAGCAGTACTTC. Translation: CASSLASYRSYEQYF.

This clonotype was detected only a few times. This chain connects TRBV20-1 to TRBJ2-5, with D tentatively TRBD1 (5 bases). CDR3 size: 12 residues. The ends were cut back, 0 bases at V and 5 bases at J, with 7 bases in the middle. Germline V gene sequence: CDR1 DFQATT, CDR2 SNEGSKA (reference sequence). Here the CDR3 reads CSARDWGETQYF. CDR3 nucleotides: TGCAGTGCTAGAGATTGGGGCGAGACCCAGTACTTC.

The chain is built from TRBV7-8 and TRBJ2-1; 7 bases are shared with TRBD1. V trimming: 5 bases; J trimming: 7 bases; junction bases outside the gene matches: 14. There are 16 residues in the CDR3. CDR1 and CDR2 (germline): SGHVS, FQNEAQ. Here the CDR3 reads CASSTNRRQGRNEQFF. The CDR3 nucleotides read TGTGCCAGCAGCACAAACCGCCGACAGGGTCGAAATGAGCAGTTCTTC.

Worth noting for this clonotype: This sequence may be a read error, since a much larger clone differs from it by one base. CDR3 DNA: TGCGCCAGCAACCGAGGATTTCAAGAGACCCAGTACTTC. It yields the protein CASNRGFQETQYF. The J gene is TRBJ2-5, the V gene TRBV5-1; no clear D gene. Germline loops: CDR1 SGHRS, CDR2 YFSETQ. Trimming took off 6 bases at V and 2 bases at J, with 11 bases between the two ends. This CDR3 is built from 13 residues.

V usage is TRBV6-5 and J usage is TRBJ2-5, with 7 bases aligning to TRBD2. Germline V lookup: CDR1 MNHEY, CDR2 SVGAGI. V lost 6 bases, J lost 4 bases, and 11 bases stayed unmatched. There are 15 residues in the CDR3. CDR3 nucleotides: TGTGCCAGCAGATCCCGGGTAGCGGGCGGAGAGACCCAGTACTTC. Amino acids: CASRSRVAGGETQYF.

This clonotype appeared a single time. The chain combines TRBV20-1 with TRBJ2-4; D unclear. CDR3 length: 13 amino acids. CDR1 is DFQATT, CDR2 SNEGSKA, per germline (reference sequence). V lost 3 bases to trimming and J lost 4 bases, with 10 bases between them. Here the CDR3 reads CSASALSKNIQYF. DNA of the CDR3: TGCAGTGCTAGTGCGTTGTCAAAAAACATTCAGTACTTC.

A few counts support this clonotype. The genes are TRBV7-2 and TRBJ2-1; D is unresolved. The V and J ends lost 0 bases and 4 bases respectively, with 10 bases between them. The CDR3 consists of 15 residues. Looked up from germline, CDR1 is SGHTA and CDR2 is FQGNSA. DNA for the CDR3: TGTGCCAGCAGCTTAGCCCCCATAGGGTACAATGAGCAGTTCTTC. Residues: CASSLAPIGYNEQFF.

This clonotype has a handful of counts. The CDR3 DNA reads TGTGCCATCAGCGAGACTAGCGGGGGTTACGAGCAGTACTTC. Protein: CAISETSGGYEQYF. The J gene is TRBJ2-7, the V gene TRBV10-3; 12 nucleotides match TRBD2. The CDR3 runs 14 residues. In germline, CDR1 is ENHRY, CDR2 SYGVKD. V lost 6 bases and J lost 4; bases outside the gene matches: 4.

This chain connects TRBV28 to TRBJ2-5, with TRBD1 matching over 7 bases. The J call may be faulty, since TRBJ2-7 better matches the DNA end. The germline gives CDR1 MDHEN, CDR2 SYDVKM. The CDR3 spans 16 residues. Here the CDR3 reads CASSQTGKDFNYEQYF. CDR3 DNA: TGTGCCAGCAGTCAGACAGGGAAGGATTTTAACTACGAGCAGTACTTC.

This clonotype was seen more than once but under ten times. CDR3 DNA sequence: TGTGCCAGCAGCCCTATAGTGGGCGGCTACACCTTC. Its translation: CASSPIVGGYTF. V is TRBV12-3 or TRBV12-4 and J is TRBJ1-2; D remains ambiguous. With 6 bases removed from V and 8 bases from J, the gap between germline ends came to 13 bases. The CDR3 extends over 12 amino acids.

V is TRBV7-9 and J is TRBJ2-5, with 7 bases aligning to TRBD1. The CDR3 spans 15 residues. J was trimmed by 4 bases and V by 4 bases; bases with no gene match: 9. Per the germline V gene, CDR1 is SEHNR and CDR2 is FQNEAQ (reference sequence). CDR3 loop: CASSYGQEIPETQYF. As DNA, the CDR3 is TGTGCCAGCAGCTATGGACAGGAGATCCCAGAGACCCAGTACTTC.

V is TRBV20-1 and J is TRBJ2-1; the D gene could be TRBD1 or TRBD2 (5 bases each). The CDR3 has 10 residues. Trimming pared 6 bases from V and 10 bases from J, leaving 10 bases between. Germline lookup yields CDR1 DFQATT and CDR2 SNEGSKA (reference sequence). The CDR3 sequence is CSARDAEQFF. The CDR3 DNA follows: TGCAGTGCCAGGGACGCCGAGCAGTTCTTC.

The rearrangement joins TRBV5-1 to TRBJ1-1; TRBD1 is a possible D gene (5 bases). CDR1 is SGHRS, CDR2 YFSETQ, per germline. The CDR3 extends over 15 amino acids. Trimming removed 0 bases from V and 0 bases from J, with 9 bases in between. CDR3 bases: TGCGCCAGCAGCTTGGCCGGAGGGGTGAACACTGAAGCTTTCTTT. Its protein is CASSLAGGVNTEAFF.

This clonotype was observed a few times. The J gene is TRBJ2-5, the V gene TRBV13; the D gene is possibly TRBD2 (5 bases). Deletions cut 3 bases from V and 11 bases from J, with 22 bases between. The V gene's germline CDR1 is PRHDT and CDR2 FYEKMQ (reference sequence). The length of the CDR3 is 15 residues. CDR3 in DNA: TGTGCCAGCAGCTTTGGAGCGGCCCTGGTGAATGAGCAGTACTTC. Translated, it gives CASSFGAALVNEQYF.

The rearrangement uses TRBV27 and TRBJ2-4; no clear D. The J call may be faulty, since TRBJ2-7 better matches the DNA end. The germline gives CDR1 MNHEY, CDR2 SMNVEV (reference sequence). The CDR3 covers 13 residues. The chain's CDR3 is CASSLQAEDEQYF. The CDR3 DNA reads as TGTGCCAGCAGTCTCCAAGCAGAGGACGAGCAGTACTTC.

Worth noting for this clonotype: Sequence at one end of the junction differs from germline and may be a read error. The chain joins TRBV3-1 to TRBJ1-2; TRBD1 is a possible D gene (5 bases). The CDR3 runs 15 residues. Germline CDR1 LGHDT, CDR2 YNNKEL (reference sequence). The CDR3 is CASTQTQGAFYGYTF. The CDR3 DNA is TGTGCCAGCACCCAAACCCAGGGAGCCTTCTATGGCTACACCTTC.

This clonotype was detected a few times. The chain joins TRBV15 to TRBJ2-1; 10 nucleotides agree with TRBD2. The CDR3 is 18 amino acids. V lost 5 bases and J lost 8; bases outside the gene matches: 18. Germline V gene lookup returns CDR1 LNHNV and CDR2 YYDKDF (reference sequence). CDR3 nucleotide sequence: TGTGCCACCAGCCGAAAAAAGATGAGCGGGAGGGGATTCGATGAGCAGTTCTTC. Protein product: CATSRKKMSGRGFDEQFF.

In its sample, this clonotype was seen a few times. The gene calls are TRBV21-1 and TRBJ2-5; no DNA check was done on the table's D call, TRBD1. TRBV21-1 counts as a pseudogene. This CDR3 comprises 16 residues. DNA of the CDR3: TGTGCCAGCAGTCTAGAACCCGGGACCCCCGAGGAGACCCAGTACTTC. It is translated as CASSLEPGTPEETQYF.

The chain joins TRBV3-1 to TRBJ2-5; D call uncertain. Trimming took 1 base from V and 2 from J, leaving 8 bases between them. The CDR3 runs 14 residues. Germline V gives CDR1 LGHDT, CDR2 YNNKEL (reference sequence). The CDR3 DNA sequence: TGTGCCAGCAGCCAAGGAATTGTGCAAGAGACCCAGTACTTC. This codes for CASSQGIVQETQYF.

The chain carries TRBV5-1 and TRBJ2-7; D unclear. This CDR3 contains 18 residues. The germline V gene has CDR1 SGHRS and CDR2 YFSETQ. V gave up 1 base and J gave up 0 bases, with 20 bases separating them. The CDR3: CASSLQVSFRRSSYEQYF. In DNA form, the CDR3 reads TGCGCCAGCAGCTTGCAAGTTTCTTTTCGCCGAAGCTCCTACGAGCAGTACTTC.

This clonotype was found a few times. CDR3 sequence: CSATRERKETQYF. The CDR3 DNA is TGCAGTGCTACGCGAGAGCGGAAAGAGACCCAGTACTTC. The rearrangement links TRBV20-1 to TRBJ2-5; D is possibly TRBD2 (5 bases). CDR1 is DFQATT, CDR2 SNEGSKA, per germline (reference sequence). The ends were cut back, 4 bases at V and 3 bases at J, with 12 bases in the middle. This CDR3 is 13 amino acids long.

The V and J genes are TRBV7-8 and TRBJ2-1; 13 positions match TRBD2. J was trimmed by 8 bases and V by 1 base; bases with no gene match: 5. The CDR3 extends over 16 amino acids. The V gene's germline CDR1 is SGHVS and CDR2 FQNEAQ. The CDR3 nucleotides read TGTGCCAGCAGCTTAGTTACTAGCGGGAGGGCCGATGAGCAGTTCTTC. It translates to CASSLVTSGRADEQFF.

This clonotype turned up a few times. The CDR3 region has the DNA TGCAGTGCTAGTGGACAGGGTTCGTCCTACGAGCAGTACTTC. It codes for CSASGQGSSYEQYF. The J gene is TRBJ2-7, the V gene TRBV20-1; 8 bases fit TRBD1. This CDR3 contains 14 residues. V was pared by 3 bases and J by 1 base, with 5 bases of the junction left unmatched. CDR1 and CDR2 (germline): DFQATT, SNEGSKA (reference sequence).

The V and J genes are TRBV6-6 and TRBJ2-2, with TRBD1 matching over 8 bases. The trim removed 7 bases at V and 9 bases at J, leaving 10 bases unmatched. Germline V gene data show CDR1 as MNHNY and CDR2 as SVGAGI (reference sequence). The CDR3 has 14 amino acids. DNA for the CDR3: TGTGCCAGCAATATGGACAGGGTAAACTGGGAGCTGTTTTTT. This codes for CASNMDRVNWELFF.

The rearrangement joins TRBV2 to TRBJ1-2; no reliable D call. Between the trimmed V and J ends, which lost 3 bases and 1 base, there was a span of 6 bases. The CDR3 contains 13 residues. Germline V gives CDR1 SNHLY, CDR2 FYNNEI. CDR3 sequence: CASSDMYNYGYTF. The CDR3, as DNA: TGTGCCAGCAGTGACATGTATAACTATGGCTACACCTTC.

The gene calls are TRBV7-3 and TRBJ2-7, with 9 nucleotides matching TRBD2. CDR1 and CDR2 from the germline V gene are SGHTA and FQGTGA. The junction had 11 bases not matched to a gene; V was cut back by 5 bases and J by 6 bases. The CDR3 is made up of 15 amino acids. The CDR3 loop is CASSASGAGGSEQYF. The DNA of the CDR3 is TGTGCCAGCAGCGCCTCCGGAGCGGGAGGAAGCGAGCAGTACTTC.

CDR3 coding DNA: TGCGCCAGCAGCTTGAAGGGACTAGCGAACACCGGGGAGCTGTTTTTT. The encoded protein is CASSLKGLANTGELFF. V and J are TRBV5-1 and TRBJ2-2; 8 nucleotides line up with TRBD2. Germline trimming cut 1 base from V and 0 bases from J; bases unmatched to any gene: 2. The CDR3 is made up of 16 amino acids. CDR1 and CDR2 (germline): SGHRS, YFSETQ.

The rearrangement joins TRBV20-1 to TRBJ1-6, with D maybe TRBD1 (5 bases). V lost 0 bases and J lost 7, with 22 bases in between. The CDR3 contains 18 residues. Per the germline V gene, CDR1 is DFQATT and CDR2 is SNEGSKA (reference sequence). As DNA, the CDR3 is TGCAGTGCTAGAGAAGGACACTTCGCGACAAAGCGAAATTCACCCCTCCACTTT. Encoded protein: CSAREGHFATKRNSPLHF.

This clonotype has just a few counts. This chain connects TRBV6-1 to TRBJ2-7; 12 nucleotides align to TRBD2. The CDR3 length is 15 residues. V lost 4 bases, J lost 0 bases, and 1 base stayed unmatched. Looked up from germline, CDR1 is MNHNS and CDR2 is SASEGT. The CDR3 coding sequence is TGTGCCAGCAGTGGGACTAGCGGGAACTCCTACGAGCAGTACTTC. It yields the protein CASSGTSGNSYEQYF.

This clonotype was observed a handful of times. This rearrangement joins TRBV27 to TRBJ1-5; 9 nucleotides align to TRBD1. V shed 5 bases, J shed 7 bases, and the junction held 12 bases outside the gene matches. The CDR3 sequence is 16 residues long. Germline-derived CDR1 and CDR2 are MNHEY and SMNVEV (reference sequence). The CDR3 coding sequence is TGTGCCAGCAGTCCCCTACAGGGGGCGGGTAAACAGCCCCAGCATTTT. This sequence encodes CASSPLQGAGKQPQHF.

This clonotype was counted a few times. The genes are TRBV11-1 and TRBJ2-5, with D perhaps TRBD1 (5 bases). The CDR3 loop spans 13 amino acids. The germline V and J ends were trimmed by 4 bases and 2 bases, with 8 bases remaining between them. Germline V gives CDR1 SGHAT, CDR2 FQDESV (reference sequence). The CDR3 sequence is CASSWGPQETQYF. The CDR3 coding sequence is TGTGCCAGCAGCTGGGGCCCACAAGAGACCCAGTACTTC.